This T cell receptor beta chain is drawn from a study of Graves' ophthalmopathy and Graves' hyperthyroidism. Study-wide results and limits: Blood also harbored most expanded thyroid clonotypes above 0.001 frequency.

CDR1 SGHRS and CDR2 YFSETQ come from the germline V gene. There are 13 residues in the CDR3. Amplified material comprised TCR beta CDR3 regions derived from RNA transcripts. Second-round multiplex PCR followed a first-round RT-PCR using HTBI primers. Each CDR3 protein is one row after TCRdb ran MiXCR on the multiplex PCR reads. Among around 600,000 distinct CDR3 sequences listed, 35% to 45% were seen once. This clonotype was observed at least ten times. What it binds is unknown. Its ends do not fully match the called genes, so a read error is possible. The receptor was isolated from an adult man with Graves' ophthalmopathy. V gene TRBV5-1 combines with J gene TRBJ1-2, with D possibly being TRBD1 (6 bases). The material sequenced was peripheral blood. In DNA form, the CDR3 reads TGTGCCAGCAGCTTAGGGGGAGACTATGGCTACACCTTC. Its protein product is CASSLGGDYGYTF.